Listed below are T cell receptor beta chains from one sample, sequenced in a study of blood T cell repertoires in COVID-19. Measured with immunoSEQ multiplex PCR; TCRdb has only the in-frame clones, and not every one. The repertoire holds a few hundred thousand clones, with approximately 90% as singletons. The sequenced sample was PBMCs or T cells enriched from blood (not recorded which). The receptor source for this set is a woman aged 35 to 49 who had been exposed to COVID-19. Both conserved end residues are part of each CDR3.

CASARTQGRNTEAFF TRBV15
CASSYTGDTEAFF TRBV12-3/TRBV12-4
CASSFGGSGTGELFF TRBV7-2
CASSLARNRATEAFF TRBV7-9
CASSSPGFSGANVLTF TRBV7-3
CAISERNGDYNEQFF TRBV10-3
CASSLDRTEAFF TRBV5-1
CATSRDQGWTEAFF TRBV15
CASSSTQRGRGSIHTQYF TRBV27
CASSLERTGYNEQFF TRBV7-9
CASSPGVVSEKLFF TRBV4-3
CASSLTGTVGELFF TRBV5-1
CASSQVGEQYF TRBV3-1/TRBV3-2
CASSPPASLFTDTQYF TRBV7-9
CASSAGDSGNTIYF TRBV9